The entry that follows covers one TCR beta chain sequence. Its antigen remains unidentified. The data were obtained in a study of a mutant IDH1 vaccine in newly diagnosed glioma. Study overall: Either 4-6 weeks after radiotherapy alone or alongside temozolomide, vaccination was begun.

The V and J ends lost 0 bases and 2 bases, in that order; junction bases with no gene match: 6. CDR3 length: 17 residues. Germline CDR1 SGHDT, CDR2 YYEEEE. Assay used: immunoSEQ multiplex PCR; TCRdb lists only in-frame clones, some missing. The sample includes some 29,000 clones, roughly 80% seen only once; the top ten take about 15%. Time point defined: week 23, last vaccination. Doses consisted of 300 ug of mutant IDH1 20-mer peptide each, paired with topical imiquimod. The study enrolled donors with new WHO grade 3 or 4 IDH1-mutant, ATRX-lost astrocytomas. This specimen consisted of PBMCs, obtained from a glioma patient whose treatment included an IDH1 peptide vaccine. The origin of this receptor is a woman aged 25 to 39 with glioma. The rearrangement uses TRBV5-6 and TRBJ2-3; 10 bases match TRBD2. CDR3 sequence reads: CASSLAGLAASTDTQYF. CDR3 bases: TGTGCCAGCAGCTTGGCCGGACTAGCGGCTTCCACAGATACGCAGTATTTT.